The T cell receptor beta chain described here comes from a study of chronic HIV infection and antiretroviral therapy. This CDR3 has 12 amino acids. In germline, CDR1 is SQVTM, CDR2 ANQGSEA. With 4 bases removed from V and 2 bases from J, the gap between germline ends came to 6 bases. TCRdb reprocessed the 5' RACE reads via MiXCR and lists one record per CDR3 protein. Here the sample spans about 31,000 distinct CDR3 sequences, 7% to 10% being singletons. This clonotype has a handful of counts. Input material: peripheral blood. The origin of this receptor is an adult who had HIV and had not received antiretroviral therapy, or was an uninfected healthy control (not recorded which). V and J are TRBV29-1 and TRBJ2-4; D is unclear. CDR3 nucleotide sequence: TGCAGCGTTGGAGTATCCAAAAACATTCAGTACTTC. Its protein is CSVGVSKNIQYF.